The 17 T cell receptor beta chains listed next were all sequenced from one sample in a study of T cells in Graves' hyperthyroidism and ophthalmopathy. Amplified regions were TCR beta CDR3 sequences from RNA transcripts. In the first-round RT-PCR of the TCR CDR3, the HTBI primer set was used. One entry per CDR3 protein, called by TCRdb with MiXCR from the multiplex PCR reads. The repertoire holds 400,000 to 500,000 distinct CDR3 sequences, with about 15% as singletons. Sequencing was carried out using blood. These receptors were collected from a man younger than 35 with Graves' ophthalmopathy.

This clonotype occurred many times. This CDR3 is CAISESPAGGITDTQYF. In DNA form, the CDR3 reads TGTGCCATCAGTGAGTCACCCGCAGGGGGAATCACAGATACGCAGTATTTT. This chain connects TRBV10-3 to TRBJ2-3; 7 bases fit TRBD1. This CDR3 has 17 residues. CDR1 is ENHRY, CDR2 SYGVKD, per germline. V lost 0 bases to trimming and J lost 2 bases; unmatched junction nucleotides: 8.

This clonotype was picked up a small number of times. The chain employs TRBV29-1 and TRBJ1-3; D gene ambiguous. V was pared by 4 bases and J by 1 base, with 5 bases between. There are 12 residues in the CDR3. Germline lookup yields CDR1 SQVTM and CDR2 ANQGSEA. This chain's CDR3 is CSVGLSGNTIYF. DNA for the CDR3: TGCAGCGTTGGTCTATCTGGAAACACCATATATTTT.

This clonotype was recorded at least ten times. The chain uses TRBV6-1 and TRBJ1-2; 7 nucleotides agree with TRBD1. V was clipped by 6 bases and J by 3 bases; unmatched bases: 4. The CDR3 extends over 13 amino acids. The germline CDR1 and CDR2 sequences are MNHNS and SASEGT. The CDR3 DNA reads as TGTGCCAGCAGAAGACAGGGTGACTATGGCTACACCTTC. Translating gives CASRRQGDYGYTF.

This clonotype was seen many times. The chain recombines TRBV29-1 with TRBJ2-5; unclear D gene. The germline V gene has CDR1 SQVTM and CDR2 ANQGSEA. The CDR3 covers 13 residues. Trimming took 3 bases from V and 5 from J, leaving 13 bases between them. The CDR3 DNA follows: TGCAGCGTTGACTCGGGCGTCTACGAGACCCAGTACTTC. Residues: CSVDSGVYETQYF. Full variable domain (missing parts from reference TRBV29-1 and TRBJ2-5): SAVISQKPSRDICQRGTSLTIQCQVDSQVTMMFWYRQQPGQSLTLIATANQGSEATYESGFVIDKFPISRPNLTFSTLTVSNMSPEDSSIYLCSVDSGVYETQYFGPGTRLLVL.

The table lists this clonotype with many counts. The chain couples TRBV11-2 to TRBJ2-3; D gene ambiguous. The CDR3 is made up of 15 amino acids. Trimming stripped 2 bases from V and 4 bases from J, with 13 bases between. Looked up from germline, CDR1 is SGHAT and CDR2 is FQNNGV. The DNA for the CDR3 is TGTGCCAGCAGCTTATCTCCTAGTCGGGCAGATACGCAGTATTTT. The encoded protein is CASSLSPSRADTQYF.

Comments on this clonotype: Since a much larger clone is just one base distant, this may be a read error. V is TRBV7-2 and J is TRBJ2-1; TRBD2 agrees at 8 bases. Germline trimming cut 1 base from V and 10 bases from J; bases unmatched to any gene: 6. There are 14 residues in the CDR3. CDR1 is SGHTA and CDR2 is FQGNSA in the germline V gene. The CDR3 DNA is TGTGCCAGCAGCTTAGGACTAGCGTCCGGCGAGCAGTTCTTC. This sequence encodes CASSLGLASGEQFF.

V usage is TRBV15 and J usage is TRBJ2-3; TRBD2 agrees at 14 bases. The CDR3 runs 22 residues. The trim removed 3 bases at V and 0 bases at J, leaving 17 bases unmatched. Per germline, CDR1 LNHNV and CDR2 YYDKDF (reference sequence). The CDR3 region has the DNA TGTGCCACCAGCAGGTCTATCGGACTAGCGGGGGGAAATTTGGATAGCACAGATACGCAGTATTTT. It encodes CATSRSIGLAGGNLDSTDTQYF.

There are many counts of this clonotype. The chain employs TRBV2 and TRBJ2-2, with D unclear. Germline V gives CDR1 SNHLY, CDR2 FYNNEI. The CDR3 runs to 14 residues. The V end lost 7 bases, the J end lost 6 bases, and 15 bases lay between the germline ends. This CDR3 reads CASTLREGSGELFF. The DNA of the CDR3 is TGTGCCAGCACCCTTAGGGAAGGCTCCGGGGAGCTGTTTTTT.

This chain's CDR3 is CASSSGTGVSQPQHF. CDR3 bases: TGTGCCAGCAGTTCTGGGACAGGGGTCTCTCAGCCCCAGCATTTT. The V gene is TRBV27, the J gene TRBJ1-5, with 10 bases that match TRBD1. The CDR3 contains 15 residues. Germline V gives CDR1 MNHEY, CDR2 SMNVEV (reference sequence). J lost 6 bases, V lost 4 bases, and 6 bases had no gene match.

This clonotype appeared a few times. The rearrangement joins TRBV6-2 or TRBV6-3 to TRBJ1-2; possibly TRBD1 for D (6 bases). The CDR3 is 15 residues long. Germline V gene sequence: CDR1 MNHEY, CDR2 SVGEGT. The V end was cut by 4 bases, the J end by 4 bases, with 16 bases between. In DNA form, the CDR3 reads TGTGCCAGCAGTTCCGGGGACACTTCAGGCTATGGCTACACCTTC. This translates into CASSSGDTSGYGYTF.

This chain joins TRBV10-1 and TRBJ1-6; D unclear. Trimming removed 3 bases at V and 8 bases at J, with 5 bases between. This CDR3 has 12 amino acids. Germline CDR1 reads WNHNN; CDR2 reads SYGVQD (reference sequence). This CDR3 reads CASSDGYSPLHF. CDR3 DNA: TGCGCCAGCAGTGACGGATATTCACCCCTCCACTTT.

There are many counts of this clonotype. The rearrangement uses TRBV11-2 and TRBJ1-4; TRBD1 matches at 10 bases. Germline V gene lookup returns CDR1 SGHAT and CDR2 FQNNGV. This CDR3 comprises 15 residues. V was clipped by 5 bases and J by 10 bases; unmatched bases: 10. The CDR3 reads CASSARDRGIGKLFF. DNA for the CDR3: TGTGCCAGCAGCGCACGGGACAGGGGTATAGGAAAACTGTTTTTT.

This clonotype was detected many times. For the CDR3, the DNA is TGTGCCAGCAGCTTAGATGAGCTGTTTAACACTGAAGCTTTCTTT. It yields the protein CASSLDELFNTEAFF. The chain combines TRBV7-8 with TRBJ1-1; D not resolved. Germline CDR1 is SGHVS and CDR2 is FQNEAQ. V lost 1 base, J lost 2 bases, and 11 bases lay in between. The CDR3 runs 15 residues. The full variable domain, rest sourced from reference TRBV7-8 and TRBJ1-1, is GAGVSQSPRYKVAKRGQDVALRCDPISGHVSLFWYQQALGQGPEFLTYFQNEAQLDKSGLPSDRFFAERPEGSVSTLKIQRTQQEDSAVYLCASSLDELFNTEAFFGQGTRLTVV.

This clonotype has a count of ten or more. The chain links TRBV12-5 to TRBJ2-7; 10 bases fit TRBD2. The length of the CDR3 is 17 residues. Germline loops: CDR1 LGHNT, CDR2 FRNRAP. Trimming at V came to 2 bases and at J to 4 bases, leaving 11 bases not matched to a gene. CDR3 amino acids: CASGLPLGLAGAYEQYF. The CDR3 nucleotides read TGTGCTAGTGGTTTGCCCCTAGGGCTAGCGGGGGCGTACGAGCAGTACTTC.

V is TRBV19 and J is TRBJ2-7; 10 bases line up with TRBD1. The junction had 12 bases not matched to a gene; V was cut back by 7 bases and J by 0 bases. Looked up from germline, CDR1 is LNHDA and CDR2 is SQIVND (reference sequence). CDR3 length equals 17 residues. The CDR3 sequence is CASILIPGQGVSYEQYF. CDR3 bases: TGTGCCAGTATTCTAATCCCAGGACAGGGGGTCTCCTACGAGCAGTACTTC. The variable domain in full, completed from reference TRBV19 and TRBJ2-7, reads DGGITQSPKYLFRKEGQNVTLSCEQNLNHDAMYWYRQDPGQGLRLIYYSQIVNDFQKGDIAEGYSVSREKKESFPLTVTSAQKNPTAFYLCASILIPGQGVSYEQYFGPGTRLTVT.

This clonotype was counted many times. CDR3 sequence reads: CASSSLTDTQYF. For the CDR3, the DNA is TGTGCCAGCAGCTCCCTCACAGATACGCAGTATTTT. The chain joins TRBV9 to TRBJ2-3, with unresolved D. Germline CDR1 SGDLS, CDR2 YYNGEE. Trimming shortened V by 4 bases and J by 2 bases, and 5 bases separated the two germline ends. The CDR3 is made up of 12 amino acids. Complete variable domain (other parts from reference TRBV9 and TRBJ2-3): DSGVTQTPKHLITATGQRVTLRCSPRSGDLSVYWYQQSLDQGLQFLIQYYNGEERAKGNILERFSAQQFPDLHSELNLSSLELGDSALYFCASSSLTDTQYFGPGTRLTVL.

This clonotype showed up many times. This sequence joins TRBV12-3 or TRBV12-4 and TRBJ2-3; D unresolved. The CDR3 totals 15 residues. V lost 5 bases, J lost 2 bases, and 14 bases lay in between. The CDR3 spells CASSESRLITDTQYF. In nucleotides, the CDR3 is TGTGCCAGCAGTGAGTCCCGGCTTATCACAGATACGCAGTATTTT.